The present T cell receptor beta chain was sequenced within a study of blood T cells in healthy people across ages. Findings and caveats of the study: TCR beta diversity correlated strongly with naive T cell percentage. It was held that the diversity estimates obtained from one million T cells were underestimates.

This clonotype was seen only a few times. No antigen is known for it. V dropped 1 base and J dropped 0; count of bases not matched to a gene: 10. CDR3 length: 21 amino acids. The germline gives CDR1 LGHNA, CDR2 YNFKEQ. Then a second PCR, running roughly 7 to 11 cycles, was carried out with a sample-barcoded 5' primer and a J-beta primer mix. Sequencing yielded, for each sample, at least 2.5 million paired-end reads carrying CDR3. TCRdb reanalysed the 5' RACE reads using MiXCR and keeps one entry per CDR3 protein. The profile covers hundreds of thousands of distinct CDR3 sequences, with 20% to 30% appearing a single time and 9.4% taken by the ten largest. The same data also contributed to another study, on T cells of mothers and their children. That source notes: Slightly, though not significantly, more overlap was seen in related than in unrelated mother-child pairs.

This chain links TRBV4-2 with TRBJ2-6; 12 nucleotides match TRBD2. The clonotype was recovered from a boy younger than 18 in good health. Sequencing was carried out using blood. The chain's CDR3 is CASSQVAPLAGGISGANVLTF. DNA of the CDR3: TGTGCCAGCAGCCAAGTGGCCCCACTAGCGGGGGGCATCTCTGGGGCCAACGTCCTGACTTTC.